The 15 T cell receptor beta chains below come from one sample, sequenced in a study of T cell repertoires in cytomegalovirus infection. TCRdb used MiXCR to reprocess the reads, holding one entry per CDR3 protein. The repertoire consists of roughly 340,000 distinct CDR3 sequences, with around 29% occurring once and the leading ten covering roughly 20%. Their antigens are not known. Sequencing was performed on cultured PBMCs, taken from culture after CMV antigen stimulation. All receptors derive from a human donor in good health (CMV status not recorded). Some clones in this sample may be carry-over from other donors' samples.

This clonotype has just a few counts. V is TRBV2 and J is TRBJ2-1, with 9 nucleotides matching TRBD2. V lost 0 bases, J lost 6 bases, and 9 bases stayed unmatched. Germline V CDR1 and CDR2: SNHLY, FYNNEI. CDR3 length equals 17 residues. In DNA, the CDR3 is TGTGCCAGCAGTGAAGCGCTAGCGGGGCTCCTCCCCAATGAGCAGTTCTTC. This translates into CASSEALAGLLPNEQFF.

In this sample, this clonotype turned up a few times. CDR3 sequence: CASTPGSRNSPLHF. Here the CDR3 DNA reads TGTGCCAGCACTCCCGGGTCTAGGAATTCACCCCTCCACTTT. The chain has TRBV12-3 or TRBV12-4 and TRBJ1-6; D not certain. CDR3 length: 14 amino acids. V was cut by 7 bases and J by 7 bases, with 14 bases left in between.

The V and J genes are TRBV7-6 and TRBJ1-1; TRBD1 agrees at 7 bases. Germline V gives CDR1 SGHVS, CDR2 FNYEAQ. J gave up 6 bases and V 5 bases, and 6 bases lay outside the gene matches. The CDR3 extends over 13 amino acids. The CDR3 bases are TGTGCCAGCAGCCAGACAGGGTGGGCTGAAGCTTTCTTT. Translation gives CASSQTGWAEAFF. Using reference TRBV7-6 and TRBJ1-1 for the parts outside the CDR3, the full variable domain is GAGVSQSPRYKVTKRGQDVALRCDPISGHVSLYWYRQALGQGPEFLTYFNYEAQQDKSGLPNDRFSAERPEGSISTLTIQRTEQRDSAMYRCASSQTGWAEAFFGQGTRLTVV.

This clonotype was observed once. The chain uses TRBV20-1 and TRBJ2-5; 9 bases agree with TRBD1. The germline V gene has CDR1 DFQATT and CDR2 SNEGSKA (reference sequence). The CDR3 consists of 15 residues. Losses at the gene ends were 0 bases for V and 4 bases for J; bases not matched to a gene: 6. CDR3 sequence (DNA): TGCAGTGCTAGAGAGGAGGGGACAGGGCTAGAGACCCAGTACTTC. Translation gives CSAREEGTGLETQYF.

CDR3 region: CASSKGRASGANVLTF. The CDR3 bases are TGTGCCAGCAGTAAGGGACGGGCCTCTGGGGCCAACGTCCTGACTTTC. The chain links TRBV6-1 to TRBJ2-6; possibly TRBD1 or TRBD2 for D (5 bases each). Per germline, CDR1 MNHNS and CDR2 SASEGT. V lost 5 bases to trimming and J lost 0 bases, with 11 bases between them. The CDR3 runs to 16 residues.

This chain uses TRBV12-3 or TRBV12-4 with TRBJ1-1; no definite D call. The CDR3 covers 12 residues. Trimming stripped 0 bases from V and 8 bases from J, with 7 bases between. CDR3 DNA sequence: TGTGCCAGCAGTTTAGCGAGGCAGGAAGCTTTCTTT. As protein: CASSLARQEAFF.

This clonotype was recorded a few times. The rearrangement uses TRBV27 and TRBJ1-5, with a possible D match to TRBD1 (6 bases). CDR3 length: 13 amino acids. Germline V gene data show CDR1 as MNHEY and CDR2 as SMNVEV (reference sequence). V was trimmed by 11 bases and J by 7 bases, leaving 18 bases between them. For the CDR3, the DNA is TGTGCCTCCGACCGGGGGGCGAGCCAGCCCCAGCATTTT. Translating gives CASDRGASQPQHF.

The chain combines TRBV27 with TRBJ1-2; no clear D gene. Trimming left V 0 bases short and J 14 bases short, with 13 bases between. Germline V gene data show CDR1 as MNHEY and CDR2 as SMNVEV (reference sequence). This CDR3 comprises 12 residues. The CDR3 spells CASSLSAPPGTF. CDR3 coding DNA: TGTGCCAGCAGTTTATCGGCCCCCCCGGGAACCTTC.

The rearrangement links TRBV5-6 to TRBJ2-5; D perhaps matches TRBD2 (5 bases). V was clipped by 4 bases and J by 0 bases, with 10 bases between them. Germline-derived CDR1 and CDR2 are SGHDT and YYEEEE. The CDR3 is 14 residues long. The CDR3 region has the DNA TGTGCCAGCAGCCCGGGGAGAAACCAAGAGACCCAGTACTTC. Its protein product is CASSPGRNQETQYF.

The chain carries TRBV7-6 and TRBJ2-1; possibly TRBD1 for D (5 bases). This CDR3 region has 12 residues. Germline CDR1 reads SGHVS; CDR2 reads FNYEAQ. Trimming shortened V by 5 bases and J by 9 bases, and 11 bases separated the two germline ends. This CDR3 is CASSLDSPEQFF. CDR3 nucleotides: TGTGCCAGCAGCCTTGACAGCCCTGAGCAGTTCTTC.

This clonotype was counted a few times. The rearrangement uses TRBV7-6 and TRBJ1-1; tentatively, D is TRBD1 (6 bases). This CDR3 region has 13 residues. Trimming removed 3 bases at V and 4 bases at J, with 9 bases between. CDR1 is SGHVS and CDR2 is FNYEAQ in the germline V gene. The CDR3: CASSFTGSTEAFF. The CDR3 nucleotides are TGTGCCAGCAGCTTTACAGGGAGCACTGAAGCTTTCTTT.

The chain uses TRBV20-1 and TRBJ2-1, with D unclear. Per germline, CDR1 DFQATT and CDR2 SNEGSKA (reference sequence). The CDR3 loop spans 11 amino acids. V was clipped by 6 bases and J by 7 bases, with 10 bases between them. CDR3 DNA: TGCAGTGCCACTATGGGGAATGAGCAGTTCTTC. This sequence encodes CSATMGNEQFF.

Only a few counts were recorded for this clonotype. The chain carries TRBV7-3 and TRBJ2-3; unclear D gene. V lost 0 bases and J 2 bases, leaving 9 bases between the germline ends. The CDR3 runs to 15 residues. Germline V lookup: CDR1 SGHTA, CDR2 FQGTGA. This chain's CDR3 is CASSLTPQHTDTQYF. The CDR3 DNA is TGTGCCAGCAGCTTAACGCCACAGCACACAGATACGCAGTATTTT.

The rearrangement uses TRBV20-1 and TRBJ1-5; D not certain. CDR3 length equals 12 residues. V lost 3 bases to trimming and J lost 3 bases, with 6 bases between them. CDR1 is DFQATT and CDR2 is SNEGSKA in the germline V gene (reference sequence). The CDR3 sequence is CSARGFNQPQHF. The CDR3 coding sequence is TGCAGTGCTAGGGGTTTCAATCAGCCCCAGCATTTT.

The sample holds a few counts of this clonotype. The chain uses TRBV7-2 and TRBJ1-1; D gene ambiguous. CDR3 size: 15 residues. The V end was cut by 5 bases, the J end by 1 base, with 14 bases between. CDR1 SGHTA and CDR2 FQGNSA come from the germline V gene. The CDR3 nucleotides are TGTGCCAGCAGCCCAATCGGAAGTCGGAACACTGAAGCTTTCTTT. It codes for CASSPIGSRNTEAFF. The full variable domain, its missing parts supplied by reference TRBV7-2 and TRBJ1-1, is GAGVSQSPSNKVTEKGKDVELRCDPISGHTALYWYRQSLGQGLEFLIYFQGNSAPDKSGLPSDRFSAERTGGSVSTLTIQRTQQEDSAVYLCASSPIGSRNTEAFFGQGTRLTVV.